This T cell receptor (beta chain) derives from a study of cytomegalovirus exposure and HLA in healthy donors. Whole-study results and caveats: CMV serostatus was the only recorded immune exposure for donors. The classifier, whose performance was assessed in both the original and validation cohorts, reportedly diagnosed cytomegalovirus status with high specificity and sensitivity. A list of about 160 TCR beta chains associated with cytomegalovirus was given.

The PCR was carried out with 60 Vbeta primers and 13 Jbeta primers. In the study's own analysis: Approximately 72 million unique TCR beta chains, around 10 million of them shared, were counted by a later analysis. Repertoires were generated with immunoSEQ multiplex PCR, while TCRdb's copy carries only in-frame clones and drops some. D and trimming were read from the DNA, whereas the V and J calls and clone size are those reported in that table. The table shows around 41,000 clones, with 60% to 70% occurring only once. This clone occurred a few times. What it recognizes is unknown. Germline CDR1 is SQVTM and CDR2 is ANQGSEA. Trimming cost V 7 bases and J 0 bases; bases outside gene matches: 11. This CDR3 comprises 15 residues.

This receptor was obtained from a man aged 35 to 55 in good health and CMV-seronegative. Sequencing was performed on PBMCs. The V and J genes are TRBV29-1 and TRBJ1-1; 7 bases are a match to TRBD1. The CDR3 coding sequence is TGCAGCGCGAAAGTGGCAGGGGGACTGAACACTGAAGCTTTCTTT. This translates into CSAKVAGGLNTEAFF.